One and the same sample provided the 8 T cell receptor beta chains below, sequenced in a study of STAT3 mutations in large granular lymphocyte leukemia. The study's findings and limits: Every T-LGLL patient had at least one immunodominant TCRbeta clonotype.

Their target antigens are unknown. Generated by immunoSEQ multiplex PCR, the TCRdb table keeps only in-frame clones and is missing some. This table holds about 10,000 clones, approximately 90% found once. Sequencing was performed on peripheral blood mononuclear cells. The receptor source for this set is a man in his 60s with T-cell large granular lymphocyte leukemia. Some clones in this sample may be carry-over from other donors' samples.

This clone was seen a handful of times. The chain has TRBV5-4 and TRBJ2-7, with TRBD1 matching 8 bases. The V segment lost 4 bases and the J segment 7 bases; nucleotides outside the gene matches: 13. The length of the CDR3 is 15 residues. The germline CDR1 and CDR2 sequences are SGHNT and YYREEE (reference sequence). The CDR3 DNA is TGTGCCAGCAGCATTGGCGGACAGGGTACATTGGAGCAGTACTTC. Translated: CASSIGGQGTLEQYF.

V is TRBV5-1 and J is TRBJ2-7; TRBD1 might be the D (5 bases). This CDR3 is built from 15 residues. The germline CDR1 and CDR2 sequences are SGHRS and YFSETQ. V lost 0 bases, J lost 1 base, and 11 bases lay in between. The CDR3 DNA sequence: TGCGCCAGCAGCTTGGGGACCGACAGTTCCTACGAGCAGTACTTC. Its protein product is CASSLGTDSSYEQYF.

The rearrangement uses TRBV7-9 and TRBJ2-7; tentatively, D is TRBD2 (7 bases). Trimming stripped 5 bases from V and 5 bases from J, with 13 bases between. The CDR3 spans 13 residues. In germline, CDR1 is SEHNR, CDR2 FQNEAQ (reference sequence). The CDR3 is CASSQGRGDEQYF. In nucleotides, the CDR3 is TGTGCCAGCAGCCAGGGGAGGGGGGACGAGCAGTACTTC. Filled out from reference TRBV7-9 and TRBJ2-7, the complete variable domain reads DTGVSQNPRHKITKRGQNVTFRCDPISEHNRLYWYRQTLGQGPEFLTYFQNEAQLEKSRLLSDRFSAERPKGSFSTLEIQRTEQGDSAMYLCASSQGRGDEQYFGPGTRLTVT.

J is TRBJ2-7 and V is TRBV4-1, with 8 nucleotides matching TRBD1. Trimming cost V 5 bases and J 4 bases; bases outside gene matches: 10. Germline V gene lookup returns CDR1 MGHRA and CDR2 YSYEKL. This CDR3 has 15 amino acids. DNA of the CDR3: TGCGCCAGCAGCGCCCACAGGGGGGAAAATTACGAGCAGTACTTC. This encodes CASSAHRGENYEQYF.

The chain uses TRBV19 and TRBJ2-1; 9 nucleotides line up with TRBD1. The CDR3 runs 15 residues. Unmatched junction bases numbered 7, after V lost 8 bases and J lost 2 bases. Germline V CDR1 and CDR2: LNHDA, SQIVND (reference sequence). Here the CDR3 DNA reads TGTGCCAGTGGACCGGGACAGGGTCCCTACAATGAGCAGTTCTTC. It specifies CASGPGQGPYNEQFF. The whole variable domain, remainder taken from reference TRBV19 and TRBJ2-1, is DGGITQSPKYLFRKEGQNVTLSCEQNLNHDAMYWYRQDPGQGLRLIYYSQIVNDFQKGDIAEGYSVSREKKESFPLTVTSAQKNPTAFYLCASGPGQGPYNEQFFGPGTRLTVL.

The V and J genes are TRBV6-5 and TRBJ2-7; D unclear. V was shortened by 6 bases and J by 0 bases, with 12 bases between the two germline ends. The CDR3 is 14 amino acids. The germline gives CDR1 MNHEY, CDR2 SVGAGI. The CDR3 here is CASRPIGRSYEQYF. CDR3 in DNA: TGTGCCAGCAGGCCAATAGGACGCTCCTACGAGCAGTACTTC.

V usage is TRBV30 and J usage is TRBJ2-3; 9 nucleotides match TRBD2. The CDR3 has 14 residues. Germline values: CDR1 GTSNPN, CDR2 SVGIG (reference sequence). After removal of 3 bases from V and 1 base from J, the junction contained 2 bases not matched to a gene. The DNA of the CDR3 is TGTGCCTGGAGCTGGACTAGCGGCACAGATACGCAGTATTTT. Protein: CAWSWTSGTDTQYF.

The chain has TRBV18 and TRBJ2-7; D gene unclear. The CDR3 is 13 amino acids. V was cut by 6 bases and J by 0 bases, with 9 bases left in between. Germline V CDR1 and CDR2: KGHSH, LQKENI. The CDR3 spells CASSPGSSYEQYF. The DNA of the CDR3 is TGTGCCAGCTCTCCAGGAAGCTCCTACGAGCAGTACTTC.